This T cell receptor beta chain was recorded in a study of blood T cells in healthy people across ages (dated by TCRdb to between 2014 and 2017). Notes on the research overall: Template switching captured roughly one uniquely barcoded TCR beta cDNA molecule per two T cells in model experiments. Four age groups were formed from the donors: young (average roughly 16 years), middle-aged (around 40), aged (about 68) and long-lived (approximately 80). To avoid experimental bias, donors of different ages were spread randomly across the sequencing lanes. Two additional independent replicas of 1 million unique cDNA reads from the same blood draw were analyzed for two donors (one aged 18 to 29 and one aged 80 or older). Using deep sequencing normalized with unique cDNA molecular identifiers, the study measured how TCR beta repertoire diversity changes with age. The research as a whole found: A strong correlation was found between observed TCR beta diversity and the percentage of naive T cells measured by flow cytometry. Bulk unsorted PBMC profiling prevented conclusive comparison of naive and antigen-experienced compartments. Compared with the aged group, more naive CD4+ T cells, fewer expanded clones and increased TCR diversity were shown by the long-lived group, suggesting age selection. Donor CMV infection status was unknown, potentially confounding age-related changes in expanded clonotypes. Estimates of total diversity from one million sequenced T cells were regarded as lower bounds and underestimates. Observed TCR beta diversity per million T cells fell roughly linearly with age, and a significant reduction was already apparent by age around 44.

Trimming costs V 6 bases and J 1 base, and their ends lie 12 bases apart. Reading from cysteine to phenylalanine, the CDR3 counts 13 amino acids. The kept DNA is CDR3 alone, 39 bases in frame from the first base. The germline V gene (reference sequence) sets CDR1 to DFQATT and CDR2 to SNEGSKA. The approximately 41 donors, aged roughly 6 to 95 years, were systemically healthy Caucasian individuals from Russia. Each donor gave approximately 9.4 milliliters of peripheral blood, drawn into EDTA-treated Vacutainer tubes. Ficoll-Paque density-gradient centrifugation was used to isolate PBMCs, with at least 7 million obtained per sample. Trizol reagent was used to extract total RNA from PBMCs, with at least 6 micrograms per sample. The percentages of naive CD45RAhigh/CD27high T cells were determined by flow cytometry on a PBMC aliquot from every donor. This clonotype came up many times. There is no known antigen for this receptor. There are no base qualities to consult, and no much larger clone falls within one base.

Libraries were prepared through 5' RACE. The instrument given in TCRdb is Illumina HiSeq 2500. A second PCR of roughly 7 to 12 cycles was performed with a sample-barcoded 5' primer and a J-beta primer mix. A template-switch 5' adaptor carrying 12 random nucleotides introduced a unique molecular identifier onto each TCR beta cDNA molecule. Each sample yielded at least 2.5 million CDR3-containing paired-end reads. The Mint cDNA synthesis kit, primed by a TRBC-specific oligonucleotide, was used to synthesize first-strand cDNA from all RNA. Following uracil-DNA glycosylase treatment, all cDNA underwent a first 18-cycle PCR with the universal primers M1SS and BC2_uni_R. The paper's data handling went like this. Normalization of each sample was performed by random selection of 1 million high-quality reads, each carrying a distinct molecular identifier. Reads sharing molecular identifiers were discarded rather than binned into consensus sequences. MiTCR, run with a Q25 quality threshold and the strictest error-elimination algorithm, handled CDR3 identification, clonotype clustering and error correction. Lower-bound total TCR beta diversity was estimated with a nonparametric unseen species model using Euler transformation. TCRdb cleaned the public reads at Q25 with fastp, built clones with MiXCR and kept in-frame beta chains. CDR3 protein duplicates are merged, each entry listing the most common genes and DNA. Here the V and J calls rest on TCRdb's processing, not on the authors' analysis. The sample yields about 1.6 million distinct CDR3 sequences; around 35% were counted once. The ten largest clones represent about 11% of the sample.

The rearranged chain carries TRBV20-1 and TRBJ2-5, with the D gene uncertain. The source is a woman aged 25 to 39 in good health. Material for sequencing was blood. The CDR3 is CSASGPSQETQYF. In nucleotide form, the sequence is TGCAGTGCCTCGGGCCCTAGCCAAGAGACCCAGTACTTC.